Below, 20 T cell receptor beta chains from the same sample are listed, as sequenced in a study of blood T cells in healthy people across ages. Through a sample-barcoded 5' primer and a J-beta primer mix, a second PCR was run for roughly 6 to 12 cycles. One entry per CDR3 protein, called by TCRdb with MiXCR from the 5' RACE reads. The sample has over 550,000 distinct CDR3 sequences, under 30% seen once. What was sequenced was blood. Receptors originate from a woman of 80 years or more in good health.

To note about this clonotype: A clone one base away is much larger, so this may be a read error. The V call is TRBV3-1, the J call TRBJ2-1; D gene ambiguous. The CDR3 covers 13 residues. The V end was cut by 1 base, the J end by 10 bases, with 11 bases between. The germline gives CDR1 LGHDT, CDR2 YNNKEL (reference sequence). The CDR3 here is CASSQVGSYEQFF. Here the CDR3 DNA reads TGTGCCAGCAGCCAAGTAGGGTCCTACGAGCAGTTCTTC.

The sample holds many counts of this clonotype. In nucleotides, the CDR3 is TGCAGTGCTAAGGGAGTCTCCTACGAGCAGTACTTC. It yields the protein CSAKGVSYEQYF. The gene calls are TRBV20-1 and TRBJ2-7; D possibly corresponds to TRBD2 (5 bases). V was cut by 4 bases and J by 0 bases, with 7 bases left in between. The CDR3 consists of 12 residues. The V gene's germline CDR1 is DFQATT and CDR2 SNEGSKA (reference sequence).

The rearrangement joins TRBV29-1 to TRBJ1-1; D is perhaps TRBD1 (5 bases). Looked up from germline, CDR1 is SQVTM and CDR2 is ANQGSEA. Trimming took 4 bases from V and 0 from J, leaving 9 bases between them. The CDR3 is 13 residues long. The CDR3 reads CSVGRTMNTEAFF. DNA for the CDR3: TGCAGCGTTGGTAGGACAATGAACACTGAAGCTTTCTTT.

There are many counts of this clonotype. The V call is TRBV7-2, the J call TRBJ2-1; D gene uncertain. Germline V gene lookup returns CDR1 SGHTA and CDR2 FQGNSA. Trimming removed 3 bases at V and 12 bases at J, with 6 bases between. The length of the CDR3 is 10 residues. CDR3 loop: CASSLAVQFF. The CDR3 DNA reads TGTGCCAGCAGCTTGGCCGTGCAGTTCTTC.

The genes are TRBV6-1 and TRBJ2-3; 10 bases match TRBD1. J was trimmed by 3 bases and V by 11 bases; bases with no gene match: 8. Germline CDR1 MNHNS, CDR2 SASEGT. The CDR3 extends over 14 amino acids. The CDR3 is CACVGGQGTDTQYF. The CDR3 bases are TGTGCCTGCGTGGGGGGACAGGGGACAGATACGCAGTATTTT.

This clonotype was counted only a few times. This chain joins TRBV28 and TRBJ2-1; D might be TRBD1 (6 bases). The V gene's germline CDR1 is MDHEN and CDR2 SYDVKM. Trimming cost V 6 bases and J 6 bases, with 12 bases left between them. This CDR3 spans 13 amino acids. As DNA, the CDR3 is TGTGCCAGCAGGTGGACAGCGAGCAATGAGCAGTTCTTC. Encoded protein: CASRWTASNEQFF. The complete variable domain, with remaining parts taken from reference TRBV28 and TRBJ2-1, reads DVKVTQSSRYLVKRTGEKVFLECVQDMDHENMFWYRQDPGLGLRLIYFSYDVKMKEKGDIPEGYSVSREKKERFSLILESASTNQTSMYLCASRWTASNEQFFGPGTRLTVL.

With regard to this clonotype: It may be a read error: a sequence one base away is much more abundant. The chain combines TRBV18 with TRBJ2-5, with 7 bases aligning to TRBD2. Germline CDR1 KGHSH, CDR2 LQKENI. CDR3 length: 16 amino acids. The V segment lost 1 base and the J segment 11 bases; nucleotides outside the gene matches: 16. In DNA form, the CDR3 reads TGTGCCAGCTCACCACTCGGGCGGGGGTCAAACAATGAGCAGTACTTC. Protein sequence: CASSPLGRGSNNEQYF. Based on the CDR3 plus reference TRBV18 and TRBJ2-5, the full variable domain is NAGVMQNPRHLVRRRGQEARLRCSPMKGHSHVYWYRQLPEEGLKFMVYLQKENIIDESGMPKERFSAEFPKEGPSILRIQQVVRGDSAAYFCASSPLGRGSNNEQYFGPGTRLLVL.

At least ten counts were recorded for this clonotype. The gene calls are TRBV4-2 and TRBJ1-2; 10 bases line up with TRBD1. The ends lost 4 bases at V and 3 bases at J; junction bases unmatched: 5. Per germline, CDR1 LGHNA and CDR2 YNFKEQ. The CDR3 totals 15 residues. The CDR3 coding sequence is TGTGCCAGCAGCCCAGGGACAGGGGACGACTATGGCTACACCTTC. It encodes CASSPGTGDDYGYTF.

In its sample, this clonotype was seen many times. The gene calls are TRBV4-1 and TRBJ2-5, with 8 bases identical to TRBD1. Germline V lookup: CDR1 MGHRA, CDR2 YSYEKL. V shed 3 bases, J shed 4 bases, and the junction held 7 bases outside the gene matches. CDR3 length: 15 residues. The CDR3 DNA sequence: TGCGCCAGCAGCCACCCCGGGACAGGTCGAGAGACCCAGTACTTC. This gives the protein CASSHPGTGRETQYF.

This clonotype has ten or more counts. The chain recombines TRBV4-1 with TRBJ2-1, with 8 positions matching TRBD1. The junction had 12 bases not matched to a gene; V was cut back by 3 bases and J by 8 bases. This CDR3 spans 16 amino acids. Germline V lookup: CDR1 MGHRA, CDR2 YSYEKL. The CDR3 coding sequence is TGCGCCAGCAGCCAGTCCGGGACAGGTAGTTTTCATGAGCAGTTCTTC. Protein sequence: CASSQSGTGSFHEQFF.

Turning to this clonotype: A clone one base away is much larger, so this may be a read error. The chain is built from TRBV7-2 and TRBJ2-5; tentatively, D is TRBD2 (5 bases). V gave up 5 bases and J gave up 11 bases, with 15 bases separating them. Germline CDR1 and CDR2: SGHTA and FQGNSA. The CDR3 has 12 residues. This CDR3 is CASSPRAGEQYF. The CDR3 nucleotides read TGTGCCAGCAGCCCCCGCGCGGGTGAGCAGTACTTC.

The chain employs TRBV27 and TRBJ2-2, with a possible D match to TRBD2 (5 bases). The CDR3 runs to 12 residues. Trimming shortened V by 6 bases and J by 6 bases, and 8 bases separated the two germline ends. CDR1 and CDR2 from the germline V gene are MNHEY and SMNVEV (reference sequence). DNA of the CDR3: TGTGCCAGCAGCGTGGGAGCCGGGGAGCTGTTTTTT. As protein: CASSVGAGELFF.

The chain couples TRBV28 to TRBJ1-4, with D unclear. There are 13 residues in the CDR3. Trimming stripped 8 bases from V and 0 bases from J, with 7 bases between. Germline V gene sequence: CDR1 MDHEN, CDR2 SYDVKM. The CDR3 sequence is CASLHATNEKLFF. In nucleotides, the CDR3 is TGTGCCAGCCTACACGCAACTAATGAAAAACTGTTTTTT.

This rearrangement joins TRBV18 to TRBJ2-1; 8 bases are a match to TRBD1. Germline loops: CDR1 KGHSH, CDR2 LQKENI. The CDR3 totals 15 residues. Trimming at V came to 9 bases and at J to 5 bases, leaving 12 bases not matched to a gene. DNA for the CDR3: TGTGCCAGTGGACAGGGACACATGGCGAACAATGAGCAGTTCTTC. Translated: CASGQGHMANNEQFF.

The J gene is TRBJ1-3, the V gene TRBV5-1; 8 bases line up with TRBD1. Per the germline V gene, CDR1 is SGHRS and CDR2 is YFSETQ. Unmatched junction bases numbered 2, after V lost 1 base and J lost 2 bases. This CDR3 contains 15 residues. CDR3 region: CASSLMDRAGNTIYF. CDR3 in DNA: TGCGCCAGCAGCTTGATGGACAGGGCTGGAAACACCATATATTTT.

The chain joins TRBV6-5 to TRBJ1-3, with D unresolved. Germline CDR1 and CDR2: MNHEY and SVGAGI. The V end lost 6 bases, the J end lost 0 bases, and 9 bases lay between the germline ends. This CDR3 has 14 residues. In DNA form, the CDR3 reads TGTGCCAGCAGGCCCCTAAGCTCTGGAAACACCATATATTTT. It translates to CASRPLSSGNTIYF.

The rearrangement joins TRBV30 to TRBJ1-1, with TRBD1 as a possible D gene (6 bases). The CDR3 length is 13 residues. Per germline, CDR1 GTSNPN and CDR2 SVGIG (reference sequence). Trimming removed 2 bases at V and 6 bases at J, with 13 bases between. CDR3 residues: CAWSRQGSAEAFF. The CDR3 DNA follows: TGTGCCTGGAGTAGGCAGGGGTCGGCTGAAGCTTTCTTT.

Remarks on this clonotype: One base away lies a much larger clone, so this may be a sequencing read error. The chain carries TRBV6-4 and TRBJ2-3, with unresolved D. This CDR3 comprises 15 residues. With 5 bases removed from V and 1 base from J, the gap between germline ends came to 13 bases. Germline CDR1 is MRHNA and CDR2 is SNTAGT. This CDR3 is CASSSTGTRTDTQYF. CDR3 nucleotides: TGTGCCAGCAGTTCAACGGGTACACGCACAGATACGCAGTATTTT.

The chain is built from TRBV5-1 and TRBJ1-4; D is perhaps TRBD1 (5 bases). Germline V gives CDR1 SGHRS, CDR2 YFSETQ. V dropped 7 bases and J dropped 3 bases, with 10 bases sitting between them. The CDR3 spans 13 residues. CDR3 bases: TGCGCCAGCGGTCGACAGCCTAATGAAAAACTGTTTTTT. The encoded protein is CASGRQPNEKLFF.

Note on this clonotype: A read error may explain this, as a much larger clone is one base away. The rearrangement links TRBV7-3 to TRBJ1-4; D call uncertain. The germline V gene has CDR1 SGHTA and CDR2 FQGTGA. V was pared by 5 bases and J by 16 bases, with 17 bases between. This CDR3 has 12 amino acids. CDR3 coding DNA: TGTGCCAGCAGCCTCGTCATGAAAGGTCGGTTTTTT. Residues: CASSLVMKGRFF. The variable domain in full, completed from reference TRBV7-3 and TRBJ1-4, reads GAGVSQTPSNKVTEKGKYVELRCDPISGHTALYWYRQSLGQGPEFLIYFQGTGAADDSGLPNDRFFAVRPEGSVSTLKIQRTERGDSAVYLCASSLVMKGRFFGSGTQLSVL.